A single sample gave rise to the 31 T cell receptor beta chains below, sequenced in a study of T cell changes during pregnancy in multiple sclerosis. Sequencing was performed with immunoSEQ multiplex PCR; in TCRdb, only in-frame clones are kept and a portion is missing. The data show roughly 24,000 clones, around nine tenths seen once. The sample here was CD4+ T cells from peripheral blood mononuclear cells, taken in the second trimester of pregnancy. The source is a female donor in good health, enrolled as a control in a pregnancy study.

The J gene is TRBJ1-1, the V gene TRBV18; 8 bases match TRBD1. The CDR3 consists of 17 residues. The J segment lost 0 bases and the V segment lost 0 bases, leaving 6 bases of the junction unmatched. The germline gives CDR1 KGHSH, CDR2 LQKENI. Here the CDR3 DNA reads TGTGCCAGCTCACCACCCCTCTCAGGGGGCATGAACACTGAAGCTTTCTTT. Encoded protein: CASSPPLSGGMNTEAFF.

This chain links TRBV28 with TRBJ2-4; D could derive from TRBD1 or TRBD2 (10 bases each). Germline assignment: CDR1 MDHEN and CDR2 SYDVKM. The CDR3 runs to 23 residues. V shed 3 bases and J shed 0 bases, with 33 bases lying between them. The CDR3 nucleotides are TGTGCCAGCAGTTTCTTTAGGGACAGGGGTTTAACTAGCGGGGATCTAGCCAAAAACATTCAGTACTTC. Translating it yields CASSFFRDRGLTSGDLAKNIQYF. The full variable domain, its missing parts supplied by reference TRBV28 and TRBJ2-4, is DVKVTQSSRYLVKRTGEKVFLECVQDMDHENMFWYRQDPGLGLRLIYFSYDVKMKEKGDIPEGYSVSREKKERFSLILESASTNQTSMYLCASSFFRDRGLTSGDLAKNIQYFGAGTRLSVL.

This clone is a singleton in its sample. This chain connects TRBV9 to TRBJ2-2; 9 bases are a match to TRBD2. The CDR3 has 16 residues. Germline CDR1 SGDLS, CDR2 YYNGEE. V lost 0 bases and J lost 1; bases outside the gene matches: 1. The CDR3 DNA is TGTGCCAGCAGCGTAGAACTAGCGGGGAACACCGGGGAGCTGTTTTTT. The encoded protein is CASSVELAGNTGELFF.

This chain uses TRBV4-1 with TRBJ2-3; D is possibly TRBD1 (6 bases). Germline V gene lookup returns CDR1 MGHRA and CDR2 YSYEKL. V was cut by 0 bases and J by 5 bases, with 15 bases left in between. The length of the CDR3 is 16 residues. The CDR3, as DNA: TGCGCCAGCAGCCAAGAAGGCAGGGGACGTGGAGATACGCAGTATTTT. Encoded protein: CASSQEGRGRGDTQYF.

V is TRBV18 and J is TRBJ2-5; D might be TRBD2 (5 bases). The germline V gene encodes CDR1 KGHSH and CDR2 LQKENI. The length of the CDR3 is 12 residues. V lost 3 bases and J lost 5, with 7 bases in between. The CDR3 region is CASSPGGETQYF. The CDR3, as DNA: TGTGCCAGCTCACCGGGCGGGGAGACCCAGTACTTC.

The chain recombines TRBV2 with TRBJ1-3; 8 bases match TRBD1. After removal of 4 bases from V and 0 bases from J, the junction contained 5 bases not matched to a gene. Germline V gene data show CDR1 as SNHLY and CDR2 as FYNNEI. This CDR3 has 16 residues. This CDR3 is CASSARDRISGNTIYF. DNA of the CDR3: TGTGCCAGCAGTGCACGGGACAGGATCTCTGGAAACACCATATATTTT.

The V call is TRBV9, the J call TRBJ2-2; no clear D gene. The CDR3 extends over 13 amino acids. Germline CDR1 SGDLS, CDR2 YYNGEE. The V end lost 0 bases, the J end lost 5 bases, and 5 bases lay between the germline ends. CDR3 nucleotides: TGTGCCAGCAGCGTAGTCGGGACCGGGGAGCTGTTTTTT. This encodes CASSVVGTGELFF.

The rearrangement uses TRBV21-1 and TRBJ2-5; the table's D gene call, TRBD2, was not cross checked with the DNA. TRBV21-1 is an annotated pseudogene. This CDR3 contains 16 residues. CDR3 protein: CASSSLQRVPQETQYF. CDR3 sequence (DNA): TGTGCCAGCAGCAGCTTACAACGGGTCCCTCAAGAGACCCAGTACTTC.

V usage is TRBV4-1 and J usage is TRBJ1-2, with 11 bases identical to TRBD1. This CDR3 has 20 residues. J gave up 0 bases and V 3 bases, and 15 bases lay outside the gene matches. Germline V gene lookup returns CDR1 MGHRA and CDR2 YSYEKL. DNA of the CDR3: TGCGCCAGCAGCCAGAAAAGGGATCCGGACAGGGGGCCAGCTAACTATGGCTACACCTTC. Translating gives CASSQKRDPDRGPANYGYTF.

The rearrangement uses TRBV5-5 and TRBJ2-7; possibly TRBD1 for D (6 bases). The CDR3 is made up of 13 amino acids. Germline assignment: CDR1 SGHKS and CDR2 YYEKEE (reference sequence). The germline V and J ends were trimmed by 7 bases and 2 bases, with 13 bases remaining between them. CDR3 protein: CASAGQPTYEQYF. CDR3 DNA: TGTGCCAGCGCCGGACAGCCAACCTACGAGCAGTACTTC.

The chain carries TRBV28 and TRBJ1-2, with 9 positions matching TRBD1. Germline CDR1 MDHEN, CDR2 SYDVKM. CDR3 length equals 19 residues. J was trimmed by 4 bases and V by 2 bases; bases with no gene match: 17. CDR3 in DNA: TGTGCCAGCAGTTTAAGACCACAGGGGGCACGAGGGGTTAGCTATGGCTACACCTTC. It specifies CASSLRPQGARGVSYGYTF.

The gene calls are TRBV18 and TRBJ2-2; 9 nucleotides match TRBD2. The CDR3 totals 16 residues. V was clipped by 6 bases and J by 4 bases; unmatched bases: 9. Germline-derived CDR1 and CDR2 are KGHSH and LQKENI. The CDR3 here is CASSPDLAGVTGELFF. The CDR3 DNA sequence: TGTGCCAGCTCGCCAGACTTAGCGGGAGTCACCGGGGAGCTGTTTTTT.

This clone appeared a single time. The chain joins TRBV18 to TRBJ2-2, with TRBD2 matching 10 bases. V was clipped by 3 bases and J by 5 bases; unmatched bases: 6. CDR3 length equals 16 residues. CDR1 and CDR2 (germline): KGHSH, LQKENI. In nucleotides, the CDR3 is TGTGCCAGCTCACCCCAGCGGGAGGGCCGTACCGGGGAGCTGTTTTTT. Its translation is CASSPQREGRTGELFF.

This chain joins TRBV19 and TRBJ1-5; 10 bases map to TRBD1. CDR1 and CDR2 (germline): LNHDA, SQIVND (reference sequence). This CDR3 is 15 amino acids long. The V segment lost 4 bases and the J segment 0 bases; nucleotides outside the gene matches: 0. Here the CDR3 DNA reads TGTGCCAGTAGTAGACAGGGGGCTAGCAATCAGCCCCAGCATTTT. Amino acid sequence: CASSRQGASNQPQHF.

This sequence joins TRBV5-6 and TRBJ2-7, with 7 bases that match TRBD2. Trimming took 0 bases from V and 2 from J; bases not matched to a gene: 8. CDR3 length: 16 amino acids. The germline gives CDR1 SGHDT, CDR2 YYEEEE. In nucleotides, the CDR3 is TGTGCCAGCAGCTTGGAGGGAGGGGTGGGCACCTACGAGCAGTACTTC. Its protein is CASSLEGGVGTYEQYF.

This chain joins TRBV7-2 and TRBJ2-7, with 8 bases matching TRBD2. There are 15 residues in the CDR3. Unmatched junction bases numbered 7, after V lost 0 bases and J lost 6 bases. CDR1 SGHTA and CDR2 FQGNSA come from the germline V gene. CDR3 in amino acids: CASSLAVGTRGEQYF. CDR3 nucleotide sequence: TGTGCCAGCAGCTTAGCGGTTGGGACTAGAGGCGAGCAGTACTTC.

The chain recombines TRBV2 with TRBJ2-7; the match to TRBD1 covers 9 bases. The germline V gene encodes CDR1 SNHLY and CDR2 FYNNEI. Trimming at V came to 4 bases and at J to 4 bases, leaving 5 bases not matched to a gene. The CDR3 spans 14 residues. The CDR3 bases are TGTGCCAGCAGTGCCGGGACAGGGCCGTACGAGCAGTACTTC. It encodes CASSAGTGPYEQYF.

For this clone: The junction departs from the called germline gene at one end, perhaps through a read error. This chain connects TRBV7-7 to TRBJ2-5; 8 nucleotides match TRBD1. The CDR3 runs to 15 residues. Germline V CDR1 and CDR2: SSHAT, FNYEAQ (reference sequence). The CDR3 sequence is CASSSLGQDEETQYF. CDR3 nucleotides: TGTGCTAGCAGCTCCCTGGGACAGGATGAAGAGACCCAGTACTTC.

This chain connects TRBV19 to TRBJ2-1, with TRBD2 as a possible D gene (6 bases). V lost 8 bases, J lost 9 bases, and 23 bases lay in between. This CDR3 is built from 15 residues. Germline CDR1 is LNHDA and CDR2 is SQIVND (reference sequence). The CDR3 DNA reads TGTGCCAGTCTAGGACTAAGCGCCAACCGGGGTGAGCAGTTCTTC. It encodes CASLGLSANRGEQFF. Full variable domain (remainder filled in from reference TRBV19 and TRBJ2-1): DGGITQSPKYLFRKEGQNVTLSCEQNLNHDAMYWYRQDPGQGLRLIYYSQIVNDFQKGDIAEGYSVSREKKESFPLTVTSAQKNPTAFYLCASLGLSANRGEQFFGPGTRLTVL.

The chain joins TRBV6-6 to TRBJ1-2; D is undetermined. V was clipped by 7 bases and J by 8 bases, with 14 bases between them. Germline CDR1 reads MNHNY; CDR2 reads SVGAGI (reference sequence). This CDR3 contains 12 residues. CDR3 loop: CASTPSETGYTF. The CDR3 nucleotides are TGTGCCAGCACGCCCAGTGAAACGGGCTACACCTTC.

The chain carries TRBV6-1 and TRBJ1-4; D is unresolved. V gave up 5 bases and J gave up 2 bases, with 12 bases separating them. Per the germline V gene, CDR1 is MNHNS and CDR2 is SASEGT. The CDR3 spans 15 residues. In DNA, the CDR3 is TGTGCCAGCAGTATCTCGCGAGGGACTAATGAAAAACTGTTTTTT. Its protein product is CASSISRGTNEKLFF.

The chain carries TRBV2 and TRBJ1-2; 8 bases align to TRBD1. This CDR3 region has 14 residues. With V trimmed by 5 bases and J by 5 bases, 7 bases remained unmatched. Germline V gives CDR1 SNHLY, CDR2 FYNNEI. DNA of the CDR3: TGTGCCAGCAGTCCTGACAGGGGTGATTATGGCTACACCTTC. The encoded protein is CASSPDRGDYGYTF.

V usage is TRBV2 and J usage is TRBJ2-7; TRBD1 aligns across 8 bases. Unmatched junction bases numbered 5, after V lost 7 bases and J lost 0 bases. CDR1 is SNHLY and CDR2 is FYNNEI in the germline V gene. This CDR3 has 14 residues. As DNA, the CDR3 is TGTGCCAGCAAGGACAGGGAAAGCTCCTACGAGCAGTACTTC. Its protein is CASKDRESSYEQYF.

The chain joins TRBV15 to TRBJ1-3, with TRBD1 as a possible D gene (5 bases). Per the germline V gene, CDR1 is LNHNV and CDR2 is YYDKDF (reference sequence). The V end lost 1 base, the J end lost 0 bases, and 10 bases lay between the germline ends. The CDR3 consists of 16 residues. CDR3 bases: TGTGCCACCAGCAGAGCTTGGGGACTCTCTGGAAACACCATATATTTT. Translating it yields CATSRAWGLSGNTIYF.

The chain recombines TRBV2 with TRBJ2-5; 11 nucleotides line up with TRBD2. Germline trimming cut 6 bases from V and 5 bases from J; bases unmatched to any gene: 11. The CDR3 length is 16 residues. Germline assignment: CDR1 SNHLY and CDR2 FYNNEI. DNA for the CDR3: TGTGCCAGCAGCGACAATAGCGGGGGGGCCTTGGAGACCCAGTACTTC. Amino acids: CASSDNSGGALETQYF.

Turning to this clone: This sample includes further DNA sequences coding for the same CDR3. In nucleotides, the CDR3 is TGTGCCAGTAGGCCAACTAGCACAGATACGCAGTATTTT. This sequence encodes CASRPTSTDTQYF. V is TRBV19 and J is TRBJ2-3; D unclear. The germline V and J ends were trimmed by 6 bases and 0 bases, with 7 bases remaining between them. The length of the CDR3 is 13 residues. From germline, CDR1 is LNHDA and CDR2 SQIVND (reference sequence).

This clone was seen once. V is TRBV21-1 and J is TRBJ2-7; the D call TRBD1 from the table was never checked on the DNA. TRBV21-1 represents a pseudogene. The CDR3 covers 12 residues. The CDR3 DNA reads TGTGCCAGCGTACAACAGGGGAAGTGGCAGTACTTC. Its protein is CASVQQGKWQYF.

This chain's CDR3 is CASSRRGGGAYEQYF. The CDR3, as DNA: TGTGCCAGCAGCCGTCGTGGGGGCGGAGCCTACGAGCAGTACTTC. The V gene is TRBV13, the J gene TRBJ2-7, with a possible D match to TRBD1 (6 bases). Germline CDR1 reads PRHDT; CDR2 reads FYEKMQ (reference sequence). V was trimmed by 5 bases and J by 2 bases, leaving 16 bases between them. The CDR3 runs 15 residues.

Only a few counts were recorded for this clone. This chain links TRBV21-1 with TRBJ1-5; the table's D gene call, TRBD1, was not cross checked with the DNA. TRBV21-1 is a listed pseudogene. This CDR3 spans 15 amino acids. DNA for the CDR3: TGTGCCAGCAGCAAAGGACAGGGTTCAAATCAGCCCCAGCATTTT. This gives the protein CASSKGQGSNQPQHF.

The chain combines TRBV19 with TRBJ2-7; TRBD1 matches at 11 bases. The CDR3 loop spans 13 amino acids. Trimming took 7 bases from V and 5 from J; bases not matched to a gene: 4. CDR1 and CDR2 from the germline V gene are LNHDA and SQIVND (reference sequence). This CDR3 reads CASKDRGRDEQYF. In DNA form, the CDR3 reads TGTGCCAGTAAGGACAGGGGGCGCGACGAGCAGTACTTC.

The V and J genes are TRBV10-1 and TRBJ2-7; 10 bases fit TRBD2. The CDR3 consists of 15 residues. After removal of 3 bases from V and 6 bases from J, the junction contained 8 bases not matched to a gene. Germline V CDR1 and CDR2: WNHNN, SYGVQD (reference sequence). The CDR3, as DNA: TGCGCCAGCAGTGAAAGGGCTAGCGGGAGTGGCGAGCAGTACTTC. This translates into CASSERASGSGEQYF.